The T cell receptor (beta chain) described here comes from a study of cytomegalovirus exposure and HLA in healthy donors. Study details: It was reported in a later analysis that the 120 validation repertoires used the same platform as the 500 to 700 first-cohort repertoires.

The donors formed part of the roughly 120-subject validation cohort, distinct from the approximately 640-subject first cohort. From germline, CDR1 is ENHRY and CDR2 SYGVKD. The CDR3 sequence is 14 residues long. Germline trimming cut 8 bases from V and 0 bases from J; bases unmatched to any gene: 7. Method: immunoSEQ multiplex PCR; TCRdb's copy keeps in-frame clones and lacks some. The sample gives fewer than 350,000 clones, approximately 88% of which show up once; about 0.86% is in the top ten. Input material: PBMCs. The rearrangement uses TRBV10-3 and TRBJ2-7; 7 nucleotides agree with TRBD1. This TCR came from a woman aged 18-30 years in good health and CMV-seronegative. The CDR3: CAIVRGPGSYEQYF. CDR3 sequence (DNA): TGTGCCATCGTTAGGGGGCCAGGCTCCTACGAGCAGTACTTC.